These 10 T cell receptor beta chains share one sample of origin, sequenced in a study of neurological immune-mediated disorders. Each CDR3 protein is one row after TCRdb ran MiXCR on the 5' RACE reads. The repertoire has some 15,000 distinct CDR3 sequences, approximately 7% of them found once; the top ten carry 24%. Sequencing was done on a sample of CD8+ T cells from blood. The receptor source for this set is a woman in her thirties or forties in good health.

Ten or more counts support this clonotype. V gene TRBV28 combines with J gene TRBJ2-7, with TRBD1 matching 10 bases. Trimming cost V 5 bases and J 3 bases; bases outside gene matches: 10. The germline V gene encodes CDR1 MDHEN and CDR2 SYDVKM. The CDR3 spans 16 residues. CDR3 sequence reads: CASSGWTGGRGYEQYF. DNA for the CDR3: TGTGCCAGCAGTGGCTGGACAGGGGGAAGGGGCTACGAGCAGTACTTC.

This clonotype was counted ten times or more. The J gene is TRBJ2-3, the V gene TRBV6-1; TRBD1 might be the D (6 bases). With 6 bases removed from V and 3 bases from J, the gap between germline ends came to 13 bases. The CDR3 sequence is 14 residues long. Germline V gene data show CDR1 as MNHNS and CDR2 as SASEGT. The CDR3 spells CASRDQGMTDTQYF. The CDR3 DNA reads TGTGCCAGCAGAGATCAGGGGATGACAGATACGCAGTATTTT.

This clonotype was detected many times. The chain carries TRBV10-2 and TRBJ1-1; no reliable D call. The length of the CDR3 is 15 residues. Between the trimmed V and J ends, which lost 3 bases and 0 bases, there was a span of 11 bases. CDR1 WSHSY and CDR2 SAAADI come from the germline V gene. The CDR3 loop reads CASSEPVIMNTEAFF. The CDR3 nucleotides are TGCGCCAGCAGTGAACCGGTAATCATGAACACTGAAGCTTTCTTT.

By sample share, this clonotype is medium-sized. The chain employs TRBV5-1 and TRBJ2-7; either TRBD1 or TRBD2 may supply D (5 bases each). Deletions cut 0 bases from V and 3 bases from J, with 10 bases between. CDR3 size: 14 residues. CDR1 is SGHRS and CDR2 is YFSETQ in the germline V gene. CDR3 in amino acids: CASSLDGDGYEQYF. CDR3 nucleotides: TGCGCCAGCAGCTTGGATGGGGACGGCTACGAGCAGTACTTC.

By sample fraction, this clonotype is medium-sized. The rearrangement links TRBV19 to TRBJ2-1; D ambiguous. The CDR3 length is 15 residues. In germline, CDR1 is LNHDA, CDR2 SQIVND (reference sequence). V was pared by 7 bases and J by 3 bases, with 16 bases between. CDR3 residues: CASTPEVAIYNEQFF. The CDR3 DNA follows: TGTGCCAGTACCCCTGAGGTGGCCATCTACAATGAGCAGTTCTTC.

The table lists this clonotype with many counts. In DNA form, the CDR3 reads TGTGCCAGCAGTTTCCCACTAGCCTTCGGTGAGCAGTTCTTC. It yields the protein CASSFPLAFGEQFF. V and J are TRBV6-2 or TRBV6-3 and TRBJ2-1; TRBD2 might be the D (6 bases). V lost 4 bases to trimming and J lost 9 bases, with 16 bases between them. The CDR3 is made up of 14 amino acids. From germline, CDR1 is MNHEY and CDR2 SVGEGT.

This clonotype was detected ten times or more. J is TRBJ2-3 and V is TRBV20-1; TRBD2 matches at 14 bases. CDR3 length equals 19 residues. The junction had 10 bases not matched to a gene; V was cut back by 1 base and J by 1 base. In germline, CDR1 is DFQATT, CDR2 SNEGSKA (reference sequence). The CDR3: CSARAPGLAGELGTDTQYF. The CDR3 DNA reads TGCAGTGCTAGAGCCCCGGGACTAGCGGGAGAATTGGGCACAGATACGCAGTATTTT.

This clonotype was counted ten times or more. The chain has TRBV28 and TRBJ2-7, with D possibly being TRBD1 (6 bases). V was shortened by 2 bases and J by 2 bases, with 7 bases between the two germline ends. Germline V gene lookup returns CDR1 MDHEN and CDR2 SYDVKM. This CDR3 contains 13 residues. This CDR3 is CASSLGQTYEQYF. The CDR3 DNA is TGTGCCAGCAGTTTAGGACAGACCTACGAGCAGTACTTC.

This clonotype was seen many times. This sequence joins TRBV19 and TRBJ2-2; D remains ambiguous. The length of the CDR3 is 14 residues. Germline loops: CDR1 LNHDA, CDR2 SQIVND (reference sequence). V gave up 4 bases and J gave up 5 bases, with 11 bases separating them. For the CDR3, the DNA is TGTGCCAGTAGTACCATAGATTGGACCGGGGAGCTGTTTTTT. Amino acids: CASSTIDWTGELFF.

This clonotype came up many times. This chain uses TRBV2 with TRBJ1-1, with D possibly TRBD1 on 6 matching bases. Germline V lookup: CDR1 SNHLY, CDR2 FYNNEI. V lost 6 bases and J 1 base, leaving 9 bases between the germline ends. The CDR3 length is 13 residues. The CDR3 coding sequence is TGTGCCAGCAGGGGAGGGGGGAACACTGAAGCTTTCTTT. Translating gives CASRGGGNTEAFF.